The 27 T cell receptor beta chains below were found in one sample sequenced in a study of T cells in Graves' hyperthyroidism and ophthalmopathy. RNA transcripts served as the template for amplifying TCR beta CDR3 regions. Researchers ran a first-round RT-PCR on the TCR CDR3 using the HTBI primer set. TCRdb called the multiplex PCR reads again in MiXCR, with one record for every CDR3 protein. The repertoire holds about 350,000 distinct CDR3 sequences, with under 20% as singletons. The sequenced sample was blood. The receptors derive from a woman aged 18-35 years with Graves' hyperthyroidism.

This clonotype came up a few times. The V gene is TRBV5-1, the J gene TRBJ2-7; TRBD2 is a possible D gene (5 bases). Germline-derived CDR1 and CDR2 are SGHRS and YFSETQ. The CDR3 sequence is 12 residues long. V lost 7 bases and J 6 bases, leaving 14 bases between the germline ends. CDR3 protein: CASQEVLGEQYF. The CDR3 DNA is TGCGCCAGCCAGGAGGTTCTGGGCGAGCAGTACTTC.

The chain recombines TRBV3-1 with TRBJ1-1; no reliable D call. Germline loops: CDR1 LGHDT, CDR2 YNNKEL (reference sequence). This CDR3 contains 13 residues. V was pared by 5 bases and J by 10 bases, with 17 bases between. As DNA, the CDR3 is TGTGCCAGCAGCAGTACCCAGCAGGCGGCAGCTTTCTTT. It codes for CASSSTQQAAAFF.

The gene calls are TRBV7-2 and TRBJ1-2; possible D gene TRBD1, 6 bases. The CDR3 totals 14 residues. Per germline, CDR1 SGHTA and CDR2 FQGNSA. V was clipped by 5 bases and J by 7 bases, with 17 bases between them. The DNA of the CDR3 is TGTGCCAGCAGCCCCTCACAGGGATCTCGTGGCTACACCTTC. Amino acid sequence: CASSPSQGSRGYTF.

The table lists this clonotype with many counts. The chain recombines TRBV3-1 with TRBJ2-5; the D gene is possibly TRBD2 (5 bases). The germline V gene has CDR1 LGHDT and CDR2 YNNKEL (reference sequence). This CDR3 comprises 14 residues. Trimming removed 2 bases from V and 5 bases from J, with 12 bases in between. The CDR3 loop reads CASSQNQRGETQYF. CDR3 nucleotides: TGTGCCAGCAGCCAAAACCAACGCGGGGAGACCCAGTACTTC.

The CDR3 region has the DNA TGTGCCAGCAGTTACGCCTACCCGAGAGAGTATGGCTACACCTTC. Its protein is CASSYAYPREYGYTF. The V and J genes are TRBV6-5 and TRBJ1-2; D ambiguous. CDR1 MNHEY and CDR2 SVGAGI come from the germline V gene. The V end was cut by 2 bases, the J end by 5 bases, with 15 bases between. CDR3 size: 15 residues.

This clonotype appeared many times. The chain joins TRBV7-8 to TRBJ2-5, with 8 bases that match TRBD2. The CDR3 runs 16 residues. Germline V gives CDR1 SGHVS, CDR2 FQNEAQ. The V segment lost 5 bases and the J segment 5 bases; nucleotides outside the gene matches: 13. The CDR3: CASSPSQRLAMETQYF. CDR3 sequence (DNA): TGTGCCAGCAGCCCTAGCCAGAGACTAGCGATGGAGACCCAGTACTTC.

This clonotype was recorded once. The chain combines TRBV28 with TRBJ2-5; 9 bases line up with TRBD1. The CDR3 totals 17 residues. Germline V lookup: CDR1 MDHEN, CDR2 SYDVKM. J was trimmed by 5 bases and V by 2 bases; bases with no gene match: 12. The CDR3 protein is CASSLQNKQGAYETQYF. The DNA of the CDR3 is TGTGCCAGCAGTTTACAAAATAAACAGGGGGCGTACGAGACCCAGTACTTC.

This clonotype was seen ten or more times. The chain uses TRBV20-1 and TRBJ1-5; D gene uncertain. The CDR3 sequence is 13 residues long. Germline CDR1 and CDR2: DFQATT and SNEGSKA (reference sequence). V was pared by 6 bases and J by 3 bases, with 12 bases between. The CDR3 coding sequence is TGCAGTGCCGGAACAGTCTTCAATCAGCCCCAGCATTTT. This gives the protein CSAGTVFNQPQHF.

This clonotype was counted at least ten times. The chain carries TRBV7-9 and TRBJ2-7; D gene ambiguous. With 2 bases removed from V and 2 bases from J, the gap between germline ends came to 4 bases. Germline CDR1 is SEHNR and CDR2 is FQNEAQ (reference sequence). The CDR3 has 12 amino acids. As DNA, the CDR3 is TGTGCCAGCAGCTTACTAGCCTACGAGCAGTACTTC. Its translation is CASSLLAYEQYF.

This clonotype was seen at least ten times. The chain combines TRBV7-8 with TRBJ1-3; maybe TRBD1 (5 bases). V was shortened by 5 bases and J by 0 bases, with 14 bases between the two germline ends. The CDR3 spans 16 residues. CDR1 is SGHVS and CDR2 is FQNEAQ in the germline V gene. This CDR3 is CASSAHRIDSGNTIYF. The CDR3, as DNA: TGTGCCAGCAGCGCCCACAGGATAGACTCTGGAAACACCATATATTTT. Looking up the rest from reference TRBV7-8 and TRBJ1-3 gives the full variable domain: GAGVSQSPRYKVAKRGQDVALRCDPISGHVSLFWYQQALGQGPEFLTYFQNEAQLDKSGLPSDRFFAERPEGSVSTLKIQRTQQEDSAVYLCASSAHRIDSGNTIYFGEGSWLTVV.

This clonotype has ten or more counts. V and J are TRBV29-1 and TRBJ1-2; D is perhaps TRBD1 (5 bases). The V end was cut by 4 bases, the J end by 1 base, with 10 bases between. The germline CDR1 and CDR2 sequences are SQVTM and ANQGSEA. This CDR3 contains 13 residues. The CDR3 coding sequence is TGCAGCGTTGGGGACGTGCTTAACTATGGCTACACCTTC. Amino acid sequence: CSVGDVLNYGYTF.

This clonotype occurred many times. The V and J genes are TRBV9 and TRBJ1-2; unclear D gene. Trimming removed 1 base at V and 9 bases at J, with 22 bases between. Looked up from germline, CDR1 is SGDLS and CDR2 is YYNGEE. The length of the CDR3 is 16 residues. The CDR3 sequence is CASSVNMYPSRKSYTF. The CDR3, as DNA: TGTGCCAGCAGCGTAAATATGTACCCCTCAAGGAAGAGCTACACCTTC.

At least ten counts were recorded for this clonotype. This chain joins TRBV19 and TRBJ1-5; D is perhaps TRBD1 (5 bases). Trimming removed 3 bases at V and 6 bases at J, with 12 bases between. Germline V gene sequence: CDR1 LNHDA, CDR2 SQIVND (reference sequence). There are 14 residues in the CDR3. The chain's CDR3 is CASSMGTGIQPQHF. In DNA form, the CDR3 reads TGTGCCAGTAGTATGGGAACAGGTATTCAGCCCCAGCATTTT.

V usage is TRBV29-1 and J usage is TRBJ1-5; 8 bases map to TRBD1. The ends lost 5 bases at V and 8 bases at J; junction bases unmatched: 5. This CDR3 has 12 residues. Germline V lookup: CDR1 SQVTM, CDR2 ANQGSEA. CDR3 DNA: TGCAGCGTTCGACAGGGGCTGGAGCCCCAGCATTTT. Translated, it gives CSVRQGLEPQHF.

The sample holds many counts of this clonotype. The chain carries TRBV12-3 or TRBV12-4 and TRBJ2-7; D uncertain. The CDR3 loop spans 13 amino acids. V dropped 7 bases and J dropped 3 bases, with 13 bases sitting between them. The CDR3 protein is CASTLNVGYEQYF. CDR3 bases: TGTGCCAGCACCCTAAACGTGGGCTACGAGCAGTACTTC.

The chain carries TRBV3-1 and TRBJ2-2; D is uncertain. Germline V gene sequence: CDR1 LGHDT, CDR2 YNNKEL (reference sequence). The CDR3 is made up of 14 amino acids. V lost 1 base, J lost 5 bases, and 8 bases lay in between. In nucleotides, the CDR3 is TGTGCCAGCAGCCAAGCAAGTGCAACCGGGGAGCTGTTTTTT. Protein sequence: CASSQASATGELFF.

V and J are TRBV6-1 and TRBJ2-5, with D perhaps matching TRBD1 or TRBD2 (5 bases each). Germline V gives CDR1 MNHNS, CDR2 SASEGT. The CDR3 is 15 residues long. V was pared by 5 bases and J by 3 bases, with 16 bases between. The CDR3 spells CASSPEGRIKETQYF. The CDR3 DNA reads TGTGCCAGCAGTCCCGAGGGGAGAATCAAAGAGACCCAGTACTTC.

This clonotype was detected many times. The J gene is TRBJ2-7, the V gene TRBV11-2; D ambiguous. Germline V gene data show CDR1 as SGHAT and CDR2 as FQNNGV. V lost 5 bases and J 0 bases, leaving 14 bases between the germline ends. The CDR3 has 15 residues. The CDR3 DNA is TGTGCCAGCAGCCGGACGGGTCTGAGCTCCTACGAGCAGTACTTC. Amino acid sequence: CASSRTGLSSYEQYF.

This clonotype was recorded many times. The chain couples TRBV6-2 or TRBV6-3 to TRBJ1-2, with no clear D. With 7 bases removed from V and 1 base from J, the gap between germline ends came to 13 bases. The germline V gene encodes CDR1 MNHEY and CDR2 SVGEGT. The CDR3 length is 14 residues. CDR3 coding DNA: TGTGCCAGCACGAGACCGGGATTTAACTATGGCTACACCTTC. It encodes CASTRPGFNYGYTF.

This clonotype was recorded many times. The J gene is TRBJ1-2, the V gene TRBV4-1; D gene uncertain. This CDR3 is built from 15 residues. Germline loops: CDR1 MGHRA, CDR2 YSYEKL. The V end was cut by 1 base, the J end by 5 bases, with 14 bases between. The CDR3 here is CASSQVWSADYGYTF. CDR3 coding DNA: TGCGCCAGCAGCCAAGTATGGTCAGCGGATTATGGCTACACCTTC.

The chain links TRBV6-5 to TRBJ2-2; unclear D gene. Trimming pared 2 bases from V and 7 bases from J, leaving 17 bases between. Germline lookup yields CDR1 MNHEY and CDR2 SVGAGI. The CDR3 is made up of 16 amino acids. CDR3 sequence (DNA): TGTGCCAGCAGTTACCCCCTCACAGTGATCAACGGGGAGCTGTTTTTT. Amino acids: CASSYPLTVINGELFF.

This clonotype was recorded at least ten times. This chain uses TRBV25-1 with TRBJ2-5; D is perhaps TRBD1 or TRBD2 (7 bases each). The CDR3 sequence is 14 residues long. The germline V gene has CDR1 MGHDK and CDR2 SYGVNS. The ends were cut back, 7 bases at V and 3 bases at J, with 15 bases in the middle. CDR3: CASTQTGREETQYF. The CDR3 DNA is TGTGCCAGCACCCAGACAGGGAGGGAAGAGACCCAGTACTTC.

This clonotype was found many times. This chain's CDR3 is CASSLEVGETQYF. For the CDR3, the DNA is TGTGCCAGCAGTTTGGAGGTAGGGGAGACCCAGTACTTC. V usage is TRBV27 and J usage is TRBJ2-5, with a weak D call TRBD2 (5 bases). CDR3 length: 13 amino acids. Trimming stripped 3 bases from V and 5 bases from J, with 10 bases between. Per germline, CDR1 MNHEY and CDR2 SMNVEV (reference sequence).

V is TRBV6-1 and J is TRBJ1-5; no clear D. The V end was cut by 8 bases, the J end by 1 base, with 9 bases between. Germline V gives CDR1 MNHNS, CDR2 SASEGT. This CDR3 is built from 13 residues. This chain's CDR3 is CASEQWSNQPQHF. CDR3 nucleotides: TGTGCCAGCGAACAGTGGAGCAATCAGCCCCAGCATTTT.

This clonotype showed up many times. The CDR3 region is CASSLRGAYRGNTEAFF. The CDR3 DNA is TGTGCCAGCAGCTTGCGGGGTGCATACAGGGGGAACACTGAAGCTTTCTTT. The V gene is TRBV11-1, the J gene TRBJ1-1; 7 nucleotides agree with TRBD1. Per the germline V gene, CDR1 is SGHAT and CDR2 is FQDESV (reference sequence). The CDR3 has 17 residues. The trim removed 3 bases at V and 1 base at J, leaving 11 bases unmatched. The full variable domain, rest sourced from reference TRBV11-1 and TRBJ1-1, is EAEVAQSPRYKITEKSQAVAFWCDPISGHATLYWYRQILGQGPELLVQFQDESVVDDSQLPKDRFSAERLKGVDSTLKIQPAELGDSAMYLCASSLRGAYRGNTEAFFGQGTRLTVV.

This clonotype was seen many times. CDR3 amino acids: CSARGAAAYEQYF. For the CDR3, the DNA is TGCAGTGCTAGGGGGGCAGCAGCCTACGAGCAGTACTTC. The genes are TRBV20-1 and TRBJ2-7, with D perhaps TRBD1 (6 bases). The CDR3 contains 13 residues. V dropped 3 bases and J dropped 2 bases, with 11 bases sitting between them. Germline assignment: CDR1 DFQATT and CDR2 SNEGSKA (reference sequence).

There are many counts of this clonotype. This rearrangement joins TRBV6-1 to TRBJ1-5; TRBD1 matches 9 bases. Germline values: CDR1 MNHNS, CDR2 SASEGT. This CDR3 is built from 14 residues. With V trimmed by 3 bases and J by 6 bases, 3 bases remained unmatched. CDR3 DNA sequence: TGTGCCAGCAGTGAGACAGGGGGGTCTCAGCCCCAGCATTTT. The encoded protein is CASSETGGSQPQHF.